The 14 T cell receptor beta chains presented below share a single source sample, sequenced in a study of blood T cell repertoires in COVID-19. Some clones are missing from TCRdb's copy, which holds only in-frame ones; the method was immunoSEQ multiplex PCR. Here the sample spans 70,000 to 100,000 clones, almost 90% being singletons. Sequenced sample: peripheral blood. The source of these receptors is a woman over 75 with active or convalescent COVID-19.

This CDR3 reads CASSQNSGGTYEQYF. Here the CDR3 DNA reads TGTGCCAGCAGCCAGAATTCAGGGGGTACCTACGAGCAGTACTTC. The chain couples TRBV7-2 to TRBJ2-7, with 7 bases matching TRBD1. Germline CDR1 SGHTA, CDR2 FQGNSA. This CDR3 contains 15 residues. V was pared by 5 bases and J by 2 bases, with 9 bases of the junction left unmatched.

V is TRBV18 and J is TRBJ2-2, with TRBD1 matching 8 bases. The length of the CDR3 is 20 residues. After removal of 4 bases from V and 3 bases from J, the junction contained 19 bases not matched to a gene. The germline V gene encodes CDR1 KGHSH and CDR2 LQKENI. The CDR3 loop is CASSQLRPGQGGTDTGELFF. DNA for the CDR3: TGTGCCAGCTCACAACTGCGACCCGGACAGGGTGGTACGGACACCGGGGAGCTGTTTTTT.

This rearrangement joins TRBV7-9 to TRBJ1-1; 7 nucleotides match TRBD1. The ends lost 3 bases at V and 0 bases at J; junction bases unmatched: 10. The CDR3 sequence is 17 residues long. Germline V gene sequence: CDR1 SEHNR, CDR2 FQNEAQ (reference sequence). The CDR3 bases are TGTGCCAGCAGCTTGAACAGGGGCCCCACGGTGAACACTGAAGCTTTCTTT. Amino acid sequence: CASSLNRGPTVNTEAFF.

CDR3 protein: CASSSKDSLGEQFF. DNA of the CDR3: TGCGCCAGCAGCTCCAAGGACAGTCTGGGTGAGCAGTTCTTC. The chain has TRBV5-1 and TRBJ2-1; maybe TRBD1 (6 bases). The germline V gene has CDR1 SGHRS and CDR2 YFSETQ. CDR3 length: 14 amino acids. Trimming removed 3 bases at V and 9 bases at J, with 16 bases between.

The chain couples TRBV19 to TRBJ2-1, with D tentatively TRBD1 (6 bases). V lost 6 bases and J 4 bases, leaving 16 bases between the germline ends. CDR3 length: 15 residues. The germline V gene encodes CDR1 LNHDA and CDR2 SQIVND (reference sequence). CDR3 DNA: TGTGCCAGTAGGGAAACGGGACATACATACAATGAGCAGTTCTTC. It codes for CASRETGHTYNEQFF.

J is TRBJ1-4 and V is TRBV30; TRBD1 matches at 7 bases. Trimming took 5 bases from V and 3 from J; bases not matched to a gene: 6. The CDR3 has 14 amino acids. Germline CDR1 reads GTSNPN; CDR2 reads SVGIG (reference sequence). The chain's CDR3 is CAWSRTGPNEKLFF. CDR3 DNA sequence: TGTGCCTGGTCAAGGACAGGCCCTAATGAAAAACTGTTTTTT.

DNA for the CDR3: TGTGCCAGCAGTGGCTGGGCTTGGACTGAAGCTTTCTTT. It translates to CASSGWAWTEAFF. This chain links TRBV2 with TRBJ1-1; D ambiguous. This CDR3 contains 13 residues. The V end lost 4 bases, the J end lost 5 bases, and 11 bases lay between the germline ends. The germline V gene encodes CDR1 SNHLY and CDR2 FYNNEI. Complete variable domain (other parts from reference TRBV2 and TRBJ1-1): EPEVTQTPSHQVTQMGQEVILRCVPISNHLYFYWYRQILGQKVEFLVSFYNNEISEKSEIFDDQFSVERPDGSNFTLKIRSTKLEDSAMYFCASSGWAWTEAFFGQGTRLTVV.

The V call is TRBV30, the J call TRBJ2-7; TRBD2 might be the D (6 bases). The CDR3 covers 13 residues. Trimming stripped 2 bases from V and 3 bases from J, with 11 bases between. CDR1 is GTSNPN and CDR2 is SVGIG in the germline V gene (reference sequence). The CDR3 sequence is CAWSMGTLYEQYF. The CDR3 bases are TGTGCCTGGAGTATGGGGACTCTCTACGAGCAGTACTTC. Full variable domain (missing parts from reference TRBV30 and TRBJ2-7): SQTIHQWPATLVQPVGSPLSLECTVEGTSNPNLYWYRQAAGRGLQLLFYSVGIGQISSEVPQNLSASRPQDRQFILSSKKLLLSDSGFYLCAWSMGTLYEQYFGPGTRLTVT.

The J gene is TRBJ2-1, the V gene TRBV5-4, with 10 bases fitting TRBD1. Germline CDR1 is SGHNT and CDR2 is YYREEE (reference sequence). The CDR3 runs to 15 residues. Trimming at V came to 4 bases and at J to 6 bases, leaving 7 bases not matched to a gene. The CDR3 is CASSPGTGATNEQFF. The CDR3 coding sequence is TGTGCCAGCAGCCCAGGGACAGGGGCTACCAATGAGCAGTTCTTC.

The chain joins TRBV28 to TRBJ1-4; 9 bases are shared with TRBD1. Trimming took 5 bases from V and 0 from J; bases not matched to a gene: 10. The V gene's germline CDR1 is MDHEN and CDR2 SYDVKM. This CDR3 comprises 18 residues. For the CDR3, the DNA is TGTGCCAGCAGTACCGGGACAGGGACCGTTGCAACTAATGAAAAACTGTTTTTT. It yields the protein CASSTGTGTVATNEKLFF.

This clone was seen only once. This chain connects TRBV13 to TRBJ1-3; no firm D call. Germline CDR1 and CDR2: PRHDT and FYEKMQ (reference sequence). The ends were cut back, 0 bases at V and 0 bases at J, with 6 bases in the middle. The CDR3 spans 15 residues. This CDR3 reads CASSLGMSSGNTIYF. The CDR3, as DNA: TGTGCCAGCAGCTTAGGCATGAGCTCTGGAAACACCATATATTTT.

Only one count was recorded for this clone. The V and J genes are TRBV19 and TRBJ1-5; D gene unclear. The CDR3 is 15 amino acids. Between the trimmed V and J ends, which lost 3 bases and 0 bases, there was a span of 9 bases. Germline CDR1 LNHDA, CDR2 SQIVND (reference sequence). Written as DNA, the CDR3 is TGTGCCAGTAGTATCCAGCGGACTAGCAATCAGCCCCAGCATTTT. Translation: CASSIQRTSNQPQHF.

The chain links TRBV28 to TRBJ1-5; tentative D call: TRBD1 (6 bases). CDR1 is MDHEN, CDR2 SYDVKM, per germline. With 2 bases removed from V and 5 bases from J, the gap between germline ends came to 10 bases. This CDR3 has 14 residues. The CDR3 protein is CASSLRAGDQPQHF. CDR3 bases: TGTGCCAGCAGTTTACGGGCAGGGGATCAGCCCCAGCATTTT.

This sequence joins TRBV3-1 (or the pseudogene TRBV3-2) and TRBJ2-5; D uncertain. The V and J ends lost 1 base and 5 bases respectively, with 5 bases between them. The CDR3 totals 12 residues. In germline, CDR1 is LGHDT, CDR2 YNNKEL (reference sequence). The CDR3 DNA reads TGTGCCAGCAGCCAAGGTATGGAGACCCAGTACTTC. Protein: CASSQGMETQYF.